This T cell receptor beta chain was identified in a study of CXCR3-negative and CXCR3-positive naive CD8 T cells. The germline CDR1 and CDR2 sequences are SQVTM and ANQGSEA. This CDR3 has 13 residues. CD45RO-CCR7+CD27+CD95- characterized naive CD8+ T cells. 5' RACE with UMI labels generated the TRB cDNA libraries. TCRdb reprocessed the 5' RACE reads and keeps a single row for each CDR3 protein, giving no DNA. Seen in this sample are approximately 58,000 distinct CDR3 sequences; the ten most common clones hold around 0.4%. The chain employs TRBV29-1 and TRBJ2-7; TCRdb gives TRBD1 as the D gene, but with no DNA this cannot be confirmed. This TCR was sampled from a human donor in good health. Some clones in this sample may be carry-over from other donors' samples. The sample was naive CXCR3- CD8+ T cells from blood. The subset: CD45RO-CCR7+CD27+CD95- naive CD8+ T cells lacking CXCR3 (TNR3-). The CDR3 protein is CSVEVRGQVEQYF.